These 10 T cell receptor beta chains were sequenced from one sample in a study of tumor-infiltrating lymphocytes in oesophageal squamous cell carcinoma. TCRdb reanalysed the reads using MiXCR and keeps one entry per CDR3 protein. Here the sample spans 12,000 or so distinct CDR3 sequences, 50% to 65% being singletons. Source material: blood. Receptors originate from a female donor with esophageal squamous cell carcinoma.

This clonotype is medium-sized in the sample. The chain carries TRBV28 and TRBJ2-5; D not resolved. Trimming pared 3 bases from V and 11 bases from J, leaving 10 bases between. CDR3 size: 11 residues. CDR1 is MDHEN and CDR2 is SYDVKM in the germline V gene. CDR3 residues: CASSFQAGQYF. CDR3 nucleotides: TGTGCCAGCAGTTTCCAGGCCGGGCAGTACTTC.

In this sample, this clonotype turned up once. This sequence joins TRBV28 and TRBJ2-5, with 7 bases lining up with TRBD1. TRBJ1-2 explains the end of the DNA better; the J call may be wrong. Germline CDR1 and CDR2: MDHEN and SYDVKM. This CDR3 has 14 residues. Here the CDR3 DNA reads TGTGCCAGCAGACCAGACAGGGTAGGCTATGGCTACACCTTC. Residues: CASRPDRVGYGYTF.

This chain uses TRBV12-3 or TRBV12-4 with TRBJ1-1; D not resolved. The length of the CDR3 is 18 residues. Trimming cost V 4 bases and J 3 bases, with 24 bases left between them. The CDR3 nucleotides are TGTGCCAGCAGTTCCCAGCTCTCGGTTGGAGTGTTGGACACTGAAGCTTTCTTT. Encoded protein: CASSSQLSVGVLDTEAFF.

This clonotype was counted once. V is TRBV6-1 and J is TRBJ2-6; maybe TRBD2 (6 bases). Matching the DNA end better, TRBJ2-5 makes the J call doubtful. The CDR3 consists of 15 residues. CDR1 and CDR2 from the germline V gene are MNHNS and SASEGT. The CDR3 here is CASSGRPGRQETQYF. As DNA, the CDR3 is TGTGCCAGCAGTGGACGCCCCGGGAGACAAGAGACCCAGTACTTC.

This sequence joins TRBV11-2 and TRBJ2-6; no definite D call. V gave up 2 bases and J gave up 0 bases, with 5 bases separating them. The CDR3 is 15 amino acids. Germline V gene data show CDR1 as SGHAT and CDR2 as FQNNGV. The CDR3, as DNA: TGTGCCAGCAGCTTACAGGTCTCTGGGGCCAACGTCCTGACTTTC. It encodes CASSLQVSGANVLTF.

This clonotype was seen more than once but under ten times. The CDR3 DNA sequence: TGTGCCAGCAGTCCGACTGCGGTTAGCTCTGGAAACACCATATATTTT. Translated: CASSPTAVSSGNTIYF. J is TRBJ1-3 and V is TRBV27; D is uncertain. Per germline, CDR1 MNHEY and CDR2 SMNVEV (reference sequence). CDR3 size: 16 residues. Trimming shortened V by 5 bases and J by 0 bases, and 14 bases separated the two germline ends.

Only a few counts were recorded for this clonotype. The chain employs TRBV28 and TRBJ2-7; 14 bases line up with TRBD2. The trim removed 3 bases at V and 2 bases at J, leaving 12 bases unmatched. The CDR3 consists of 19 residues. The V gene's germline CDR1 is MDHEN and CDR2 SYDVKM. This CDR3 is CASSFEIPGLAGETYEQYF. The CDR3 DNA reads TGTGCCAGCAGTTTTGAGATACCGGGACTAGCGGGAGAGACCTACGAGCAGTACTTC. Using reference TRBV28 and TRBJ2-7 for the parts outside the CDR3, the full variable domain is DVKVTQSSRYLVKRTGEKVFLECVQDMDHENMFWYRQDPGLGLRLIYFSYDVKMKEKGDIPEGYSVSREKKERFSLILESASTNQTSMYLCASSFEIPGLAGETYEQYFGPGTRLTVT.

The chain carries TRBV6-6 and TRBJ1-1; D gene unclear. Germline V gene data show CDR1 as MNHNY and CDR2 as SVGAGI (reference sequence). This CDR3 spans 15 amino acids. Trimming pared 2 bases from V and 2 bases from J, leaving 12 bases between. CDR3 protein: CASSYTLLANTEAFF. The CDR3 bases are TGTGCCAGCAGTTACACCCTTTTGGCCAACACTGAAGCTTTCTTT.

Concerning this clonotype: The junction departs from the called germline gene at one end, perhaps through a read error. The rearrangement uses TRBV7-2 and TRBJ2-5, with a weak D call TRBD2 (6 bases). Per germline, CDR1 SGHTA and CDR2 FQGNSA. The CDR3 runs to 13 residues. CDR3 sequence (DNA): TGTGCCAGCAGCCCCGGGGGAAATTCACCCCTCCACTTC. Translated, it gives CASSPGGNSPLHF.

The gene calls are TRBV24-1 and TRBJ2-5; D call uncertain. The CDR3 spans 11 residues. The V end lost 9 bases, the J end lost 11 bases, and 15 bases lay between the germline ends. CDR1 KGHDR and CDR2 SFDVKD come from the germline V gene. The CDR3 sequence: CATQRFDEQYF. As DNA, the CDR3 is TGTGCCACCCAACGGTTCGATGAGCAGTACTTC.